This T cell receptor beta chain was sequenced in a study of control samples from healthy donors and cancer patients. This clone was counted a single time. This CDR3 region has 14 residues. Assay: immunoSEQ multiplex PCR; the TCRdb copy retains only in-frame clones and omits some. Of about 100,000 clones listed, 87% are singletons. The chain employs TRBV12-1 and TRBJ1-2; the table calls TRBD1, which could not be checked here. TRBV12-1 counts as a pseudogene. The sequence was obtained from a woman aged 50 to 60 in good health. The sample was blood. CDR3 coding DNA: TGTGCCAGCAGCGCCACAGGGGGCGATTGTGGCTACACCTTC. Its protein product is CASSATGGDCGYTF.